This T cell receptor (beta chain) derives from a study of CD8+ T cells in alopecia areata (dated by TCRdb to the late 2010s). Study-wide context: The treated patients took part in an open-label pilot trial in which moderate-to-severe alopecia areata was treated with oral tofacitinib at 5 to 10 mg twice daily. Tofacitinib was given for 6 to 18 months, followed by 6 months of follow-up off drug to assess delayed response and recurrence. The study used high-throughput TCRbeta sequencing to examine T cell clonal expansion in alopecia areata, in both the C3H/HeJ mouse model and human patients. On the human side, TCRbeta sequencing was run on scalp tissue and on sorted CD4+ and CD8+ peripheral blood T cells from healthy controls and from alopecia areata patients with either patchy or totalis/universalis disease. Patients on tofacitinib were biopsied at baseline and after 4 and 24 weeks of treatment, and several of the patients also had a later scalp biopsy. Scalp clonality was compared among normal scalp (n=4), patchy alopecia areata scalp (n=8), and alopecia totalis/universalis scalp (n=8). The RNA source kit depended on sample type: the PAXgene miRNA kit for fixed scalp, the miRNeasy kit for PBMCs, and the RNeasy kit for mouse skin. immunoSEQ multiplex PCR using 35 Vbeta forward primers and 13 Jbeta reverse primers was used to amplify TCRbeta CDR3 regions. Study-wide findings and limitations: Compared with mice, TCR sequences shared between patients were less clear, possibly partly because of HLA diversity across the patient population. Higher clonality and more expanded CD8+ clones were observed in lesional scalp than in normal scalp, particularly in alopecia totalis/universalis, a finding suggestive of antigenic drive. Resident alphabeta T cells in normal human skin are also sequenced, complicating scalp TCR repertoire analysis, unlike mouse skin dominated by gammadelta T cells.

As regards this clone: The clone's antigen remains unknown. It has no much larger one-base neighbor in the sample; base qualities were not kept.

The library came from the immunoSEQ multiplex PCR assay. To provide template for TCR sequencing, every sample had RNA extracted and reverse transcribed into cDNA. SuperScript III was used to make first-strand cDNA, primed with a 2:1 mix of oligo-dT and random hexamers. A synthetic immune receptor repertoire was used to gauge amplification bias, and whatever bias remained was removed computationally. For the original study's pipeline: After raw reads were preprocessed to remove errors, the CDR3 was defined following IMGT conventions as running from the conserved cysteine to phenylalanine. To get clonality, Shannon entropy was normalized by log2 of the number of productive unique TCRs and the result was subtracted from 1. CD4 or CD8 identity of scalp clones was inferred by cross-referencing scalp TCRbeta sequences with sorted blood CD4 and CD8 repertoires. In TCRdb, the immuneACCESS table is reduced to in-frame sequences with V and J assigned. These tables do not hold every clone; where another copy was compared, an unresolved V gene accounts for under half, and the others remain unexplained. The DNA gave D and trimming, while V, J and clone size come from that table. The sample table contains over 110,000 clones; only one count was recorded for 51% of them. Over 0.75% of the sample comes from the top ten.

From cysteine to phenylalanine, the CDR3 is 15 amino acids long. The read is trimmed to its CDR3 DNA, 45 bases read in frame from base 1. Sequences MNHNS (CDR1) and SASEGT (CDR2) are obtained from the germline V gene. V sheds 6 bases and J sheds 1 base, leaving 16 bases between their ends. This specimen's time point label, per the study, means: baseline before oral tofacitinib. Lesional scalp punch biopsies and peripheral blood were collected from alopecia areata patients. PBMCs were isolated by density centrifugation and stained for CD3, CD4 and CD8, after which CD4+ and CD8+ T cells were sorted on a FACSAria.

The clonotype originates from a human donor with alopecia areata. Source: CD4+ T cells sorted from blood, taken at week 0. This sequence uses TRBV6-1 and TRBJ2-7; a weak D assignment points to TRBD1 (6 bases agree). The CDR3 is CASSPTGKSSYEQYF. The sequenced DNA: TGTGCCAGCAGCCCCACAGGGAAGAGTTCCTACGAGCAGTACTTC.